These 28 T cell receptor beta chains originate from one sample sequenced in a study of identifying expanded T cells in peripheral blood. Sequencing was performed with immunoSEQ multiplex PCR; in TCRdb, only in-frame clones are kept and a portion is missing. The sample contains about 90,000 clones, 70% to 90% of which appear only once. Input material: blood. These TCRs come from a person aged 18-70 years in good health.

V gene TRBV11-2 combines with J gene TRBJ2-5, with D unresolved. The length of the CDR3 is 12 residues. The germline V and J ends were trimmed by 4 bases and 2 bases, with 5 bases remaining between them. Germline-derived CDR1 and CDR2 are SGHAT and FQNNGV. The CDR3 coding sequence is TGTGCCAGCAGCTATACTCAAGAGACCCAGTACTTC. Protein sequence: CASSYTQETQYF.

The chain links TRBV29-1 to TRBJ1-2; no reliable D call. V shed 5 bases and J shed 2 bases, with 6 bases lying between them. CDR3 length: 11 residues. Germline V lookup: CDR1 SQVTM, CDR2 ANQGSEA. The CDR3 coding sequence is TGCAGCGTTCGGGTGAACTATGGCTACACCTTC. Translation: CSVRVNYGYTF.

The CDR3 nucleotides are TGTGCCAGCCGCCCCCCCCTGGGGCGCCGGGACAGGGGGACAACGACGGGCGAGCAGTACTTC. Protein product: CASRPPLGRRDRGTTTGEQYF. The chain recombines TRBV27 with TRBJ2-7; TRBD1 aligns across 11 bases. Germline CDR1 MNHEY, CDR2 SMNVEV (reference sequence). The trim removed 8 bases at V and 6 bases at J, leaving 30 bases unmatched. The CDR3 has 21 amino acids.

The chain couples TRBV28 to TRBJ2-7; a weak D match, TRBD2 (5 bases). V lost 6 bases to trimming and J lost 3 bases, with 21 bases between them. From germline, CDR1 is MDHEN and CDR2 SYDVKM. The CDR3 sequence is 16 residues long. The CDR3 nucleotides read TGTGCCAGCAGCTACCTTGGGAAAAGAACTAGCTACGAGCAGTACTTC. The encoded protein is CASSYLGKRTSYEQYF.

The count of this clone is one. The J gene is TRBJ1-3, the V gene TRBV30; D ambiguous. Trimming pared 1 base from V and 1 base from J, leaving 23 bases between. The CDR3 totals 19 residues. In germline, CDR1 is GTSNPN, CDR2 SVGIG (reference sequence). CDR3 in DNA: TGTGCCTGGAGTGCTGAGGGAACCTTTAGAATTGGGTCTGGAAACACCATATATTTT. It yields the protein CAWSAEGTFRIGSGNTIYF. Full variable domain (missing parts from reference TRBV30 and TRBJ1-3): SQTIHQWPATLVQPVGSPLSLECTVEGTSNPNLYWYRQAAGRGLQLLFYSVGIGQISSEVPQNLSASRPQDRQFILSSKKLLLSDSGFYLCAWSAEGTFRIGSGNTIYFGEGSWLTVV.

The J gene is TRBJ1-5, the V gene TRBV15; no reliable D call. Trimming shortened V by 3 bases and J by 3 bases, and 9 bases separated the two germline ends. The CDR3 has 14 amino acids. Germline V gene sequence: CDR1 LNHNV, CDR2 YYDKDF (reference sequence). CDR3 region: CATSRGANNQPQHF. The CDR3 DNA sequence: TGTGCCACCAGCAGGGGAGCCAACAATCAGCCCCAGCATTTT.

The V call is TRBV30, the J call TRBJ2-5, with TRBD2 as a possible D gene (6 bases). There are 12 residues in the CDR3. The ends were cut back, 4 bases at V and 5 bases at J, with 11 bases in the middle. The germline V gene has CDR1 GTSNPN and CDR2 SVGIG (reference sequence). The CDR3 spells CAWNRGEETQYF. DNA for the CDR3: TGTGCCTGGAATCGCGGGGAGGAGACCCAGTACTTC.

This rearrangement joins TRBV6-1 to TRBJ1-2, with 8 bases fitting TRBD1. Germline values: CDR1 MNHNS, CDR2 SASEGT. The CDR3 is 13 amino acids. Germline trimming cut 10 bases from V and 4 bases from J; bases unmatched to any gene: 8. CDR3 DNA: TGTGCCACTAGGCAGGGGGCAGCCTATGGCTACACCTTC. Residues: CATRQGAAYGYTF.

The chain employs TRBV7-2 and TRBJ2-7; D gene uncertain. Trimming pared 2 bases from V and 0 bases from J, leaving 14 bases between. Germline CDR1 reads SGHTA; CDR2 reads FQGNSA. This CDR3 region has 16 residues. The CDR3 region has the DNA TGTGCCAGCAGCTTAAGTGTAGCTATTTACTCCTACGAGCAGTACTTC. As protein: CASSLSVAIYSYEQYF.

This chain connects TRBV18 to TRBJ1-1; 7 bases map to TRBD1. The CDR3 length is 17 residues. Germline CDR1 KGHSH, CDR2 LQKENI. V gave up 3 bases and J gave up 6 bases; unmatched junction bases: 16. The CDR3 DNA follows: TGTGCCAGCTCACCGGCCCCAGGGGGGCGGGTCTGGGCTGAAGCTTTCTTT. Translation gives CASSPAPGGRVWAEAFF.

This clone has a handful of counts. The rearrangement joins TRBV5-1 to TRBJ2-1, with D possibly being TRBD1 (6 bases). This CDR3 is 16 amino acids long. From germline, CDR1 is SGHRS and CDR2 YFSETQ. The V and J ends lost 5 bases and 7 bases respectively, with 22 bases between them. The CDR3 DNA reads TGCGCCAGCAGGGGGGCCGCGGGCTGGGCGTCAAATGAGCAGTTCTTC. Its translation is CASRGAAGWASNEQFF. Looking up the rest from reference TRBV5-1 and TRBJ2-1 gives the full variable domain: KAGVTQTPRYLIKTRGQQVTLSCSPISGHRSVSWYQQTPGQGLQFLFEYFSETQRNKGNFPGRFSGRQFSNSRSEMNVSTLELGDSALYLCASRGAAGWASNEQFFGPGTRLTVL.

The chain employs TRBV6-6 and TRBJ1-1; TRBD1 aligns across 7 bases. The CDR3 is 15 amino acids. With 5 bases clipped from V and 7 bases from J, the junction kept 13 bases outside the gene matches. Germline lookup yields CDR1 MNHNY and CDR2 SVGAGI (reference sequence). CDR3 region: CASSTTRTGWDEAFF. The CDR3 DNA sequence: TGTGCCAGCAGTACCACACGGACAGGTTGGGATGAAGCTTTCTTT.

The chain carries TRBV4-1 and TRBJ1-2; D unclear. Germline assignment: CDR1 MGHRA and CDR2 YSYEKL. V shed 2 bases and J shed 4 bases, with 20 bases lying between them. CDR3 length: 17 amino acids. The chain's CDR3 is CASSQRLEIFGVYGYTF. The CDR3 DNA reads as TGCGCCAGCAGCCAAAGATTAGAGATCTTCGGCGTCTATGGCTACACCTTC.

The V and J genes are TRBV27 and TRBJ2-7, with D possibly matching TRBD1 (5 bases). The germline gives CDR1 MNHEY, CDR2 SMNVEV (reference sequence). The CDR3 covers 13 residues. Trimming shortened V by 8 bases and J by 2 bases, and 13 bases separated the two germline ends. CDR3 sequence (DNA): TGTGCCAGCGGCTCAGGGTTAGCCTACGAGCAGTACTTC. Protein: CASGSGLAYEQYF.

CDR3 sequence: CAWKRGWGIVNYGYTF. CDR3 in DNA: TGTGCCTGGAAAAGGGGGTGGGGGATTGTGAACTATGGCTACACCTTC. This sequence joins TRBV30 and TRBJ1-2; D is possibly TRBD1 (6 bases). The CDR3 consists of 16 residues. Germline assignment: CDR1 GTSNPN and CDR2 SVGIG (reference sequence). V lost 4 bases and J lost 2, with 20 bases in between.

The rearrangement joins TRBV4-1 to TRBJ2-5, with D maybe TRBD2 (5 bases). The CDR3 sequence is 16 residues long. V was clipped by 5 bases and J by 2 bases, with 18 bases between them. Germline V gives CDR1 MGHRA, CDR2 YSYEKL. The CDR3 bases are TGCGCCAGCAGCGCTCTGGACGGGATTTGGCAAGAGACCCAGTACTTC. Its translation: CASSALDGIWQETQYF.

The V and J genes are TRBV6-4 and TRBJ2-3, with no clear D. Between the trimmed V and J ends, which lost 0 bases and 8 bases, there was a span of 9 bases. CDR1 and CDR2 (germline): MRHNA, SNTAGT. CDR3 length: 13 residues. The CDR3 DNA sequence: TGTGCCAGCAGTGACTCGATAACGACTACGCAGTATTTT. Translated, it gives CASSDSITTTQYF.

This rearrangement joins TRBV5-5 to TRBJ2-5; 8 bases line up with TRBD2. The CDR3 covers 15 residues. From germline, CDR1 is SGHKS and CDR2 YYEKEE (reference sequence). J lost 1 base, V lost 4 bases, and 6 bases had no gene match. For the CDR3, the DNA is TGTGCCAGCAGCCGAGCGGGGGCACCCCAAGAGACCCAGTACTTC. Its translation is CASSRAGAPQETQYF.

The chain joins TRBV18 to TRBJ2-5; no firm D call. V was cut by 4 bases and J by 2 bases, with 11 bases left in between. The CDR3 consists of 14 residues. The germline gives CDR1 KGHSH, CDR2 LQKENI. The DNA of the CDR3 is TGTGCCAGCTCACTCACGATCGGTCAAGAGACCCAGTACTTC. It encodes CASSLTIGQETQYF.

The rearrangement links TRBV6-5 to TRBJ1-2; 8 bases align to TRBD1. Germline V lookup: CDR1 MNHEY, CDR2 SVGAGI. The V and J ends lost 5 bases and 3 bases, in that order; junction bases with no gene match: 5. The CDR3 has 14 amino acids. Written as DNA, the CDR3 is TGTGCCAGCAGTAAATCGGACAGGGACTATGGCTACACCTTC. Translation gives CASSKSDRDYGYTF.

This rearrangement joins TRBV19 to TRBJ1-4; 9 bases map to TRBD1. With 5 bases clipped from V and 8 bases from J, the junction kept 15 bases outside the gene matches. The germline CDR1 and CDR2 sequences are LNHDA and SQIVND (reference sequence). The CDR3 spans 17 residues. The CDR3 region is CASSFKPRDRVYEKLFF. The CDR3 DNA is TGTGCCAGTAGTTTCAAACCCCGGGACAGGGTCTACGAAAAACTGTTTTTT. The variable domain in full, with the rest retrieved from reference TRBV19 and TRBJ1-4, is DGGITQSPKYLFRKEGQNVTLSCEQNLNHDAMYWYRQDPGQGLRLIYYSQIVNDFQKGDIAEGYSVSREKKESFPLTVTSAQKNPTAFYLCASSFKPRDRVYEKLFFGSGTQLSVL.

The rearrangement uses TRBV7-9 and TRBJ1-2; TRBD1 aligns across 7 bases. CDR3 length equals 14 residues. Germline values: CDR1 SEHNR, CDR2 FQNEAQ (reference sequence). Trimming cost V 6 bases and J 2 bases; bases outside gene matches: 6. CDR3 amino acids: CASRPTGVNYGYTF. The CDR3 region has the DNA TGTGCCAGCAGGCCTACAGGGGTGAACTATGGCTACACCTTC.

The chain uses TRBV4-3 and TRBJ1-2, with TRBD1 as a possible D gene (5 bases). Trimming stripped 4 bases from V and 2 bases from J, with 11 bases between. CDR1 and CDR2 (germline): LGHNA, YSLEER. The CDR3 length is 14 residues. The CDR3 spells CASSPLAGNYGYTF. The DNA of the CDR3 is TGCGCCAGCAGCCCATTGGCAGGGAACTATGGCTACACCTTC.

This rearrangement joins TRBV4-3 to TRBJ1-2; TRBD1 is a possible D gene (5 bases). Germline assignment: CDR1 LGHNA and CDR2 YSLEER. CDR3 length: 16 residues. Trimming pared 4 bases from V and 2 bases from J, leaving 17 bases between. CDR3 DNA sequence: TGCGCCAGCAGCCCTGGGACCGGCGACGGAAACTATGGCTACACCTTC. It is translated as CASSPGTGDGNYGYTF.

V is TRBV18 and J is TRBJ1-5; tentatively, D is TRBD1 (6 bases). The CDR3 consists of 16 residues. The V gene lost 2 bases and the J gene lost 4 bases, with 15 bases spanning the gap. Germline CDR1 KGHSH, CDR2 LQKENI. In nucleotides, the CDR3 is TGTGCCAGCTCACCAGACGGAACAGGGTTTAATCAGCCCCAGCATTTT. Its translation: CASSPDGTGFNQPQHF.

This chain uses TRBV7-3 with TRBJ1-2; D unclear. The CDR3 runs to 14 residues. V lost 5 bases and J 7 bases, leaving 17 bases between the germline ends. CDR1 is SGHTA and CDR2 is FQGTGA in the germline V gene. CDR3 nucleotides: TGTGCCAGCAGCCAAACACGAGCCAAGGGTGGCTACACCTTC. Its protein product is CASSQTRAKGGYTF.

This clone occurred once. V is TRBV7-9 and J is TRBJ2-1; D not resolved. CDR1 SEHNR and CDR2 FQNEAQ come from the germline V gene (reference sequence). The CDR3 has 12 amino acids. V was trimmed by 3 bases and J by 8 bases, leaving 8 bases between them. CDR3 coding DNA: TGTGCCAGCAGCTTTACCCCGGATGAGCAGTTCTTC. Translating gives CASSFTPDEQFF.

This sequence joins TRBV2 and TRBJ1-2; D not certain. The CDR3 runs 14 residues. V gave up 0 bases and J gave up 5 bases, with 10 bases separating them. Germline CDR1 and CDR2: SNHLY and FYNNEI. The chain's CDR3 is CASSEAGGVYGYTF. The CDR3 DNA reads as TGTGCCAGCAGTGAAGCCGGCGGGGTTTATGGCTACACCTTC.